This TCR beta chain derives from a study of blood T cell repertoires in COVID-19. Study-level information: Specimens from acute and convalescent COVID-19 originated in the United States, Italy and Spain.

CDR1 is SGHRS and CDR2 is YFSETQ in the germline V gene. This CDR3 spans 13 amino acids. V gave up 2 bases and J gave up 5 bases, with 10 bases separating them. Recruitment covered fewer than 25 US areas and drew participants whose ages spanned roughly 18 to 100 years. Before being deemed recovered, Cohort 3 donors had two negative PCRs, clearance, or symptom resolution. Only in-frame clones appear in the TCRdb table, and some are missing; sequencing was by immunoSEQ multiplex PCR. This sample carries about 200,000 clones, roughly 90% of them seen once, and the ten largest clones take 2% to 2.5%. This TCR derives from a woman aged 25 to 45 who had recovered from COVID-19. This chain joins TRBV5-1 and TRBJ2-5; D is possibly TRBD2 (6 bases). The sequencing sample was made of PBMCs or T cells enriched from blood (not recorded which). The CDR3 sequence is CASSFAGMETQYF. Here the CDR3 DNA reads TGCGCCAGCAGCTTCGCGGGAATGGAGACCCAGTACTTC.